This T cell receptor (beta chain) derives from a study of cytomegalovirus exposure and HLA in healthy donors. Across the study: Around 85 million unique TCR sequences came from HLA-typed donors in an early release.

The donors were healthy bone marrow donors. Per the germline V gene, CDR1 is SGHRS and CDR2 is YFSETQ. V lost 4 bases and J lost 2; bases outside the gene matches: 4. The CDR3 spans 15 residues. The study ran its PCR with 60 Vbeta and 13 Jbeta primers. The table came from immunoSEQ multiplex PCR; TCRdb's copy has only in-frame clones and leaves some out. This table lists approximately 110,000 clones. This clonotype was obtained from a man between 40 and 49 years old in good health and CMV-seropositive. The genes are TRBV5-1 and TRBJ2-3; 10 bases line up with TRBD2. Sequenced: PBMCs. CDR3 coding DNA: TGCGCCAGCAGCCCAGGACTAGCGGCCACAGATACGCAGTATTTT. This translates into CASSPGLAATDTQYF.